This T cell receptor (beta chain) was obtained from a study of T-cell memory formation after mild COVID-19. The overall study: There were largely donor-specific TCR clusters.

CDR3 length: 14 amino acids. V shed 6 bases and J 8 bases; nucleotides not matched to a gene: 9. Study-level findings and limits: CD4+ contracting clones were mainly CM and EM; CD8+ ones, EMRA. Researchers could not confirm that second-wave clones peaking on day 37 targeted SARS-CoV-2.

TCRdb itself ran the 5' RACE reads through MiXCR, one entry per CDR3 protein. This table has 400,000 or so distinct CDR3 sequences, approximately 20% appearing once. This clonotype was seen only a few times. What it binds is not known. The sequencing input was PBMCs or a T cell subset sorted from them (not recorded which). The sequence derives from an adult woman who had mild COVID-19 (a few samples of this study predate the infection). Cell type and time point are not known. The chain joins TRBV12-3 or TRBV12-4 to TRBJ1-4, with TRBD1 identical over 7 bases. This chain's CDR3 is CASRPGGRLEKLFF. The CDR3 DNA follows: TGTGCCAGCAGACCAGGGGGGAGGTTAGAAAAACTGTTTTTT.